This T cell receptor beta chain was found in a study of T-cell reconstitution after alpha-beta-depleted transplantation in children. Regarding this clonotype: Its specificity is not known.

Per the germline V gene, CDR1 is SGHRS and CDR2 is YFSETQ. V shed 2 bases and J 2 bases; nucleotides not matched to a gene: 11. The CDR3 totals 18 residues. Preparing the TCRbeta library involved the use of unique molecular identifiers. MiXCR, applied by TCRdb to the PCR reads, yields one record per CDR3 protein. Of 100,000 or so distinct CDR3 sequences listed, around 6.1% are singletons. Overall study results and limits: Reported findings indicate that, about two months after transplant, alpha-beta T cells came from several hundred expanded clones, which were derived from non-depleted graft cells. Elevated TCRbeta diversity at day 60 was traced, in some patients, to surviving recipient T cells and thymic progenitors.

The sequence was collected from a female patient aged 2-15 years who had a stem cell transplant for Fanconi anemia, so the T cells may come from the graft donor. This rearrangement joins TRBV5-1 to TRBJ2-1, with TRBD2 identical over 9 bases. The sequenced sample was PBMCs, mostly from graft donor cells, obtained 60 days after TCRalphabeta/CD19-depleted stem cell transplant. The CDR3 region has the DNA TGCGCCAGCAGCTTTTTCCCTTTGCGGGGGGGTACCTACAATGAGCAGTTCTTC. Translated, it gives CASSFFPLRGGTYNEQFF. Combining the CDR3 with reference TRBV5-1 and TRBJ2-1 gives the whole variable domain KAGVTQTPRYLIKTRGQQVTLSCSPISGHRSVSWYQQTPGQGLQFLFEYFSETQRNKGNFPGRFSGRQFSNSRSEMNVSTLELGDSALYLCASSFFPLRGGTYNEQFFGPGTRLTVL.